This is a list of T cell receptor beta chains from one sample in a study of shared T cell receptors in the human thymus. Only in-frame clones appear in the TCRdb table, and some are missing; sequencing was by immunoSEQ multiplex PCR. This sample has hundreds of thousands of clones; about 87% occur once, and the top ten carry roughly 0.0087%. These data also featured in a second study, about human thymus T cells.

Sequencing input: thymocytes. The source of these receptors is a boy in the first two years of life with a congenital heart defect. Both conserved end residues are part of each CDR3. Fields, in order: clone size, J gene, D gene, V gene, CDR3 DNA, CDR3 protein. The D gene is left open where the match is weak. For some rows the clone size is stated as once, few or many, or as a class when expanded; others skip it.

>.|TRBJ1-3|TRBD1|TRBV19
TGTGCCAGTACCCTAACCGGGACAGCGCCCGGAAACACCATATATTTT
CASTLTGTAPGNTIYF
>.|TRBJ2-3|TRBD1|TRBV9
TGTGCCAGCAGCGTCCGAGGGGACAGGGGGGCAGATACGCAGTATTTT
CASSVRGDRGADTQYF
>.|TRBJ2-5|.|TRBV28
TGTGCCAGCAGTTCCAGGGTTTGCGTAGAGACCCAGTACTTC
CASSSRVCVETQYF
>.|TRBJ2-7|.|TRBV29-1
TGCAGCGTTGGGCGGGGCGGCGAGCAGTACTTC
CSVGRGGEQYF
>.|TRBJ1-5|TRBD1|TRBV19
TGTGCCAGTAGTAGTAGGGACAGGGGGGATCAGCCCCAGCATTTT
CASSSRDRGDQPQHF
>.|TRBJ2-7|TRBD2|TRBV27
TGTGCCAGCAGCGGACTAGCGGGCTACGAGCAGTACTTC
CASSGLAGYEQYF
>.|TRBJ2-7|TRBD2|TRBV5-1
TGCGCCAGCAGCTTTCGGACTAGCGGCTCCTACGAGCAGTACTTC
CASSFRTSGSYEQYF
>.|TRBJ1-1|TRBD1|TRBV28
TGTGCCAGCATCATGACAGGGCTCCTTGAAGCTTTCTTT
CASIMTGLLEAFF
>.|TRBJ1-3|.|TRBV14
TGTGCCAGCAGCTCAGGGTTTTATAGAAACACCATATATTTT
CASSSGFYRNTIYF
>.|TRBJ1-4|TRBD1|TRBV28
TGTGCCAGCACCCTTTGGGGGCCTCCCGGGACAGCTACTAATGAAAAACTGTTTTTT
CASTLWGPPGTATNEKLFF
>.|TRBJ2-7|TRBD2|TRBV28
TGTGCCAGCTCAATGCCCAAGCGGGAGCTGTGGTACGAGCAGTACTTC
CASSMPKRELWYEQYF
>.|TRBJ1-2|TRBD1|TRBV5-4
TGTGCCAGCAGCCTTGACAGGGAGAACTATTATGGCTACACCTTC
CASSLDRENYYGYTF
>.|TRBJ2-7|TRBD1|TRBV30
TGTGCCTGGAGGCCCAACAGGGGGACCTACGAGCAGTACTTC
CAWRPNRGTYEQYF
>.|TRBJ1-3|TRBD1|TRBV2
TGTGCCAGCAGCGGACAGGGGGGGTCTGGAAACACCATATATTTT
CASSGQGGSGNTIYF
>.|TRBJ2-3|.|TRBV29-1
TGCAGCCTAGATGGAGGAACCACAGATACGCAGTATTTT
CSLDGGTTDTQYF
>.|TRBJ2-3|.|TRBV7-9
TGTGCCAGCAGCTTAAGGGAGGAGGAGGCGGGGTATACGGATACGCAGTATTTT
CASSLREEEAGYTDTQYF
>.|TRBJ1-2|.|TRBV15
TGTGCCACCAGCAGAGGGGGGCAGGGTCGTGGCTACACCTTC
CATSRGGQGRGYTF
>.|TRBJ2-3|.|TRBV25-1
TGTGCCAGCAGTGAATTCCGACAGGCACGAGGTACGCAGTATTTT
CASSEFRQARGTQYF
>.|TRBJ1-4|.|TRBV6-1
TGTGCCAGCAGTGAAATTGACAGGCGGCGAACTAATGAAAAACTGTTTTTT
CASSEIDRRRTNEKLFF
>.|TRBJ2-7|TRBD2|TRBV5-5
TGTGCCAGCAGCTTGGTTCGCGGGAGCTTTTACGAGCAGTACTTC
CASSLVRGSFYEQYF
>.|TRBJ2-3|TRBD2|TRBV4-1
TGCGCCAGCAGCCAAGACCCGAGAAAGACTAGCGGGGGGGAAACAGATACGCAGTATTTT
CASSQDPRKTSGGETDTQYF
>once|TRBJ1-2|.|TRBV25-1
TGTGCCAGCAGTGCCTCCGACAGGATGGCGGGCTACACCTTC
CASSASDRMAGYTF
>.|TRBJ2-2|.|TRBV12-5
TGTGCTAGTGGTTCCTACCCCGAACAGGGTACCCACACCCTAATACCGACCGGGGAGCTGTTTTTT
CASGSYPEQGTHTLIPTGELFF
>.|TRBJ1-1|.|TRBV14
TGTGCCAGCAGCCAACATACCCAGGGAAGCCAAACTGAAGCTTTCTTT
CASSQHTQGSQTEAFF
>.|TRBJ2-3|TRBD2|TRBV28
TGTGCCAGCACAGGGCAGGCCGGGGGACTAGCGGGGAATACGCAGTATTTT
CASTGQAGGLAGNTQYF
>.|TRBJ2-3|TRBD1|TRBV6-1
TGTGCCAGCAACCCGGACAGGGGTATAGATACGCAGTATTTT
CASNPDRGIDTQYF
>.|TRBJ2-1|TRBD2|TRBV6-5
TGTGCCAGCATTAGCGGGAGGGCCTACAATGAGCAGTTCTTC
CASISGRAYNEQFF
>.|TRBJ2-1|TRBD2|TRBV27
TGTGCCAGCAGTTTTCATTCTAGCGGGGGGGCGGTTGAGCAGTTCTTC
CASSFHSSGGAVEQFF
>once|TRBJ2-5|.|TRBV12-5
TGTGCTAGTGCCTATCAATTAGGCCTCTTGCGGGAGACCCAGTACTTC
CASAYQLGLLRETQYF
>.|TRBJ2-2|TRBD2|TRBV5-6
TGTGCCAGCAGCCTCCTCTCCCCAGGACTAGTAAACACCGGGGAGCTGTTTTTT
CASSLLSPGLVNTGELFF
>.|TRBJ2-1|TRBD2|TRBV9
TGTGCCAGCAGCCTACTAGCGGGGGGAGGGAATGAGCAGTTCTTC
CASSLLAGGGNEQFF
>.|TRBJ2-1|.|TRBV7-2
TGTGCCAGCAGCTCCGGAGGGGAGTTCTTC
CASSSGGEFF
>.|TRBJ2-7|.|TRBV25-1
TGTGCCAGCAGTGACTGGGACACCCACTACGAGCAGTACTTC
CASSDWDTHYEQYF
>.|TRBJ2-7|TRBD1|TRBV12-5
TGTGCTAGTGTCCCGACAGGGGGCCCTGTCGAGCAGTACTTC
CASVPTGGPVEQYF
>.|TRBJ1-1|.|TRBV5-1
TGCGCCAGCAGCTTGGAACAGGGGAACACTGAAGCTTTCTTT
CASSLEQGNTEAFF
>.|TRBJ2-7|TRBD1|TRBV10-1
TGCGCCAGCAGTCCAGGGGGCTCCTACGAGCAGTACTTC
CASSPGGSYEQYF
>few|TRBJ1-1|TRBD1|TRBV18
TGTGCCAGCTCACCTAGAGCACAGGGGGAAACTGAAGCTTTCTTT
CASSPRAQGETEAFF
>.|TRBJ1-5|TRBD1|TRBV7-8
TGTGCCAGCAGCTTAGACCGACAGGGGGCGAATTTGGAACAGCCCCAGCATTTT
CASSLDRQGANLEQPQHF
>.|TRBJ2-1|.|TRBV29-1
TGCACCTTTACGACGGCGGGCCGGGGTGAGCAGTTCTTC
CTFTTAGRGEQFF
>.|TRBJ1-5|TRBD1|TRBV5-5
TGTGCCAGCAGGGGAGGACAGGGGATAGAACAGCCCCAGCATTTT
CASRGGQGIEQPQHF
>.|TRBJ1-2|.|TRBV10-1
TGCGCCAGCAGTGTTTGGACAGAACTTCTCACCTTC
CASSVWTELLTF
>.|TRBJ2-1|TRBD1|TRBV28
TGTGCCAGCAGTATCTACGGAGGGACAGGAGGCGATGAGCAGTTCTTC
CASSIYGGTGGDEQFF
>.|TRBJ2-2|TRBD1|TRBV27
TGTGCCAGCAGTCCCCGCTTCAGGGGGTCAAACACCGGGGAGCTGTTTTTT
CASSPRFRGSNTGELFF
>.|TRBJ1-2|.|TRBV30
TGTGCCTGGAAGCCCAGGACAGCGATTAACTATGGCTACACCTTC
CAWKPRTAINYGYTF
>.|TRBJ2-2|TRBD2|TRBV5-1
TGCGCCAGCAGCTTGGCTGGCGGGGGAATCGGGGAGCTGTTTTTT
CASSLAGGGIGELFF
>.|TRBJ2-1|TRBD2|TRBV7-9
TGTGCCAGCAGCCTGGGGTTGACTAGCGGGATCAATGAGCAGTTCTTC
CASSLGLTSGINEQFF
>.|TRBJ2-1|.|TRBV28
TGTGCCAGCAGTTCGGGAATCGGTGAGCAGTTCTTC
CASSSGIGEQFF
>once|TRBJ1-2|TRBD1|TRBV29-1
TGCAGCGTTGAAGATGCCCGACAGGGGGCAGGGTATGGCTACACCTTC
CSVEDARQGAGYGYTF
>.|TRBJ1-3|TRBD1|TRBV29-1
TGCAGCGGACAGGGGGAATCTGGAAACACCATATATTTT
CSGQGESGNTIYF
>.|TRBJ2-7|TRBD2|TRBV28
TGTGCCAGCAGTTTTGTAGAGCGGGAGGACTCCTACGAGCAGTACTTC
CASSFVEREDSYEQYF
>once|TRBJ2-2|TRBD1|TRBV28
TGTGCCAGCACAACCGGGACAGGGAACACCGGGGAGCTGTTTTTT
CASTTGTGNTGELFF
>.|TRBJ2-2|.|TRBV7-9
TGTGCCAGCAGATTCGACAGTGTAATTGGTAGAGGGGAGCTGTTTTTT
CASRFDSVIGRGELFF
>.|TRBJ2-1|TRBD2|TRBV6-1
TGTGCCAGCACTCTAGCGGGAGCCTACAATGAGCAGTTCTTC
CASTLAGAYNEQFF
>.|TRBJ1-5|.|TRBV4-2
TGTGCCAGCAGCCGAGAGGCAGGGTATCAGCCCCAGCATTTT
CASSREAGYQPQHF
>.|TRBJ2-5|.|TRBV7-6
TGTGCCAGCAGCTTACGGCGGACTAACCAAGAGACCCAGTACTTC
CASSLRRTNQETQYF
>few|TRBJ2-1|TRBD2|TRBV7-9
TGTGCCAGCAGCTCGGGACTAGGGAAAATTTACAATGAGCAGTTCTTC
CASSSGLGKIYNEQFF